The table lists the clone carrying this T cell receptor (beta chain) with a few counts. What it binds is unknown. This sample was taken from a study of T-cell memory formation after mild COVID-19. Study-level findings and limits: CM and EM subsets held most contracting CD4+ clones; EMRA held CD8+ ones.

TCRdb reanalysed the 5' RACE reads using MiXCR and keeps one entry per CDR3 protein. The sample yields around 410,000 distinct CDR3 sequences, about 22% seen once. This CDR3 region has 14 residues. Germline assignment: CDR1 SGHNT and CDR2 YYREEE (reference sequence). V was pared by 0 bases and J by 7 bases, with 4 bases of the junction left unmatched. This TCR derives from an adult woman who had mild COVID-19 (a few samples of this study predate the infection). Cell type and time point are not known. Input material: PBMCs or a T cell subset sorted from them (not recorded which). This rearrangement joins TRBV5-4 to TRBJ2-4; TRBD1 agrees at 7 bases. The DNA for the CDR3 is TGTGCCAGCAGCTTGGGAAGGGGGCAGAACATTCAGTACTTC. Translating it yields CASSLGRGQNIQYF.